This note documents a single T cell receptor (beta chain) sequence. Its antigen specificity is not known. No base-level quality is on record; no much larger clone is a single base apart. The immunoSEQ Assay, a bias-controlled multiplex PCR, was used to amplify TCRbeta CDR3 regions from genomic DNA. Processing in the source paper ran as follows. Within the assay, amplification of reference gene primers was used to estimate how many nucleated cells each sample contained. Sequence reads were collapsed and filtered to measure the absolute abundance of every unique TCRbeta CDR3 rearrangement. Productive Simpson clonality was computed per sample as the square root of Simpson's diversity index over productive rearrangements. The table comes from immuneACCESS by way of TCRdb, which keeps in-frame sequences with V and J called. Part of the clones is missing from these tables; in studies checked, under half for an unresolved V gene and the rest for unknown reasons. Clonal size and the V and J genes are those of that table, whereas D and trimming came from the DNA. Recorded for this sample are roughly 200,000 clones; 80% of them occurred a single time. The ten largest clones add up to about 7.2% of the sample.

V was cut back by 1 base and J by 6 bases, leaving a gap of 8 bases between them. The germline V gene specifies SGDLS as CDR1 and YYNGEE as CDR2. There are 13 amino acids in the CDR3, from cysteine to phenylalanine inclusive. This entry keeps only the CDR3 DNA: 39 bases, framed from base 1. Whole blood was collected in K2EDTA tubes by collaborating institutions according to the institutions' own protocols. For TCRbeta analysis, collaborators shipped samples as frozen whole blood, isolated PBMCs, or DNA extracted from either of those sample types. The data were taken from a study of blood T cell repertoires in COVID-19 (dated by TCRdb to 2020 to 2022). General notes on the study: Samples covering the acute and convalescent phases of COVID-19 were provided by collaborators in the United States, Italy and Spain. A de-identified subject ID, COVID-19 status, age in years and sex were almost always included in the sample metadata. A freely available public database, intended as a resource for researchers studying the immune response to SARS-CoV-2, is where the repertoires were released. The prospective study material was composed of cDNA or gDNA derived from T cells, B-cell-depleted T cells, or PBMCs. Samples came from the ongoing ImmuneRACE study (first 160 participants) plus 1,254 subjects from 6 global collaborators. Where available, HLA class I and class II types were obtained from metadata supplied by the sample provider rather than from assay-based typing. Subjects who had been exposed to COVID-19, were actively infected with it, or had recovered from it provided the deeply sampled blood TCRbeta repertoires that made up the dataset.

Results the study describes overall, beyond this receptor: Clinical and demographic metadata were provided uncurated, with the amount varying by source and participant.

This chain is built from TRBV9 and TRBJ2-1; no D segment can be confidently identified. The sequenced sample was peripheral blood. The clonotype was recovered from a man between 60 and 75 years old with acute or convalescent COVID-19. The nucleotide sequence reads as follows: TGTGCCAGCAGCGTAAACCAGATCAATGAGCAGTTCTTC. The encoded protein is CASSVNQINEQFF.